The sequence of this TCR beta chain was determined in a study of T cells after posttransplantation cyclophosphamide. Study results and caveats: Skin or GI-infiltrating T cells shared few TRB sequences with blood. After PTCy, TRB diversity resembled that of CNI/methotrexate controls. Donor-recipient repertoire similarity was low at 1-2 months, rising over year one.

Cyclophosphamide on days +3 and +4 followed busulfan-fludarabine conditioning and a marrow graft. The CDR3 extends over 15 amino acids. Trimming cost V 1 base and J 0 bases, with 8 bases left between them. Per the germline V gene, CDR1 is SGHDT and CDR2 is YYEEEE. Profiled with immunoSEQ multiplex PCR; TCRdb holds only in-frame clones, not every one. The table has around 17,000 clones, about three quarters seen once. A remark on this clone: Its cognate antigen is unknown.

The J gene is TRBJ1-5, the V gene TRBV5-6; D not certain. This TCR came from a female patient aged 40-50 years who received an allogeneic stem cell transplant from a related donor, was CMV-positive, and had no GVHD. The T cells may come from the graft donor. The specimen was CD8+ T cells sorted from PBMCs, collected approximately 2,000 days after a stem cell transplant with posttransplant cyclophosphamide. The CDR3 coding sequence is TGTGCCAGCAGCTTGAGGAGATATAGCAATCAGCCCCAGCATTTT. It yields the protein CASSLRRYSNQPQHF.